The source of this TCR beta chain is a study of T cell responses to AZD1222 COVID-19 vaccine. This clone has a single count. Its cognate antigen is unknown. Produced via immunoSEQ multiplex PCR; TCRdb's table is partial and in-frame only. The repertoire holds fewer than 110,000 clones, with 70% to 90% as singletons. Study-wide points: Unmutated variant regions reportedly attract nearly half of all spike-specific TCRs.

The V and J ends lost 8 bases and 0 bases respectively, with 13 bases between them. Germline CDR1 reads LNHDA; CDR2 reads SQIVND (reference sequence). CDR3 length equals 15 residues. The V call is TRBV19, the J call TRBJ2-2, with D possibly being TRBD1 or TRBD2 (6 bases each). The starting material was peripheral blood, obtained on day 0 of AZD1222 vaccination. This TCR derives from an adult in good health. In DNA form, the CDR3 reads TGTGCCAGTCTCCGCGGGACAACGAACACCGGGGAGCTGTTTTTT. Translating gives CASLRGTTNTGELFF. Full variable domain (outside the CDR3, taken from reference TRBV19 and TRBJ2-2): DGGITQSPKYLFRKEGQNVTLSCEQNLNHDAMYWYRQDPGQGLRLIYYSQIVNDFQKGDIAEGYSVSREKKESFPLTVTSAQKNPTAFYLCASLRGTTNTGELFFGEGSRLTVL.